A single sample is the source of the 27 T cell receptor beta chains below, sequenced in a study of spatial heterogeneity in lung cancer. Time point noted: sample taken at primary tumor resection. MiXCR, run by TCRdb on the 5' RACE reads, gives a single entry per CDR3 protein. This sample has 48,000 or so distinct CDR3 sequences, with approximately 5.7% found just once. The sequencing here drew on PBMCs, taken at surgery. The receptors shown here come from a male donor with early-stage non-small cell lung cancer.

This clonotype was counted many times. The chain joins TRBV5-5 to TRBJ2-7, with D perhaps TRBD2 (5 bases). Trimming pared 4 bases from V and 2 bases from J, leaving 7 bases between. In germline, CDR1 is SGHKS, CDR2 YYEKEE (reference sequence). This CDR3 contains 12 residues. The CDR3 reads CASSHGAYEQYF. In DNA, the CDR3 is TGTGCCAGCAGCCACGGGGCCTACGAGCAGTACTTC.

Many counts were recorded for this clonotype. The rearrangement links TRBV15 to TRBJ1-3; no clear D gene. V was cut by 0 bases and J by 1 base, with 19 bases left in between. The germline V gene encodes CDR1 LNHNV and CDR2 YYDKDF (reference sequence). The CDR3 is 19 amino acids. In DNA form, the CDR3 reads TGTGCCACCAGCAGAGATCGTTGGCAGAGGGAGCGTTCTGGAAACACCATATATTTT. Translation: CATSRDRWQRERSGNTIYF.

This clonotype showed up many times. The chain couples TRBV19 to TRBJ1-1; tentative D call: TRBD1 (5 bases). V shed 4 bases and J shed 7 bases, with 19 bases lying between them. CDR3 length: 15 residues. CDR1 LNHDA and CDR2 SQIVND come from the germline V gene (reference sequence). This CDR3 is CASSTRDVRIIEAFF. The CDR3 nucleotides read TGTGCCAGTAGTACCCGGGACGTAAGAATAATTGAAGCTTTCTTT.

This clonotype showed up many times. CDR3 region: CSAHRRGETQYF. The CDR3 nucleotides are TGCAGTGCCCACCGCCGCGGGGAGACCCAGTACTTC. The rearrangement joins TRBV20-1 to TRBJ2-5; D perhaps matches TRBD2 (5 bases). CDR3 length: 12 residues. Per germline, CDR1 DFQATT and CDR2 SNEGSKA (reference sequence). V shed 6 bases and J shed 5 bases, with 13 bases lying between them.

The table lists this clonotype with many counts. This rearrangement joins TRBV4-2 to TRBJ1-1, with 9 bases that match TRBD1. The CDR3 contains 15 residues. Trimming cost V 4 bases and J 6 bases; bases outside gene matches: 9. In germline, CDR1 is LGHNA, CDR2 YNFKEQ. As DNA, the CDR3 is TGTGCCAGCAGCCGGTCCCGGGACAGGGACGCTGAAGCTTTCTTT. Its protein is CASSRSRDRDAEAFF.

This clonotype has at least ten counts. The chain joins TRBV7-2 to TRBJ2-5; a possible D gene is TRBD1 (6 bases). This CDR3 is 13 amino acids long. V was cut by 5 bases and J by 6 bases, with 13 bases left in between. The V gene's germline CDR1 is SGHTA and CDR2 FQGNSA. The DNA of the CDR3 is TGTGCCAGCAGCATCAGGGACACTCAGACCCAGTACTTC. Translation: CASSIRDTQTQYF.

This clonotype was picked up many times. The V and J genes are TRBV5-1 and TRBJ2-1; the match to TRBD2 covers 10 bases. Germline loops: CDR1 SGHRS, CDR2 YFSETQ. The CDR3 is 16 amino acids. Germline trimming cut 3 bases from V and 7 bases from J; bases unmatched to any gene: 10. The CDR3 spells CASSSYPSGSSNEQFF. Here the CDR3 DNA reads TGCGCCAGCAGCTCCTATCCTAGCGGGAGCTCAAATGAGCAGTTCTTC.

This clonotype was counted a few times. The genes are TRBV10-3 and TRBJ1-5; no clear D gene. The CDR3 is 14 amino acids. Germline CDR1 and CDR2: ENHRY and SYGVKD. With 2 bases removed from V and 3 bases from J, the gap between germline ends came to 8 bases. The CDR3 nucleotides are TGTGCCATCAGTGAGCAAGGGCCCAATCAGCCCCAGCATTTT. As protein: CAISEQGPNQPQHF.

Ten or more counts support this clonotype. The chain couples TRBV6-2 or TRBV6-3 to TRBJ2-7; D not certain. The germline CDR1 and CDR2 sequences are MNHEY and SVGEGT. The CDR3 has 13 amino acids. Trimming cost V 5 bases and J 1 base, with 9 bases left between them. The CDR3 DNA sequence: TGTGCCAGCAGTCTCCGTGGGTCCTACGAGCAGTACTTC. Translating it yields CASSLRGSYEQYF.

The CDR3 nucleotides are TGTGCCAGCAGCTCTCCAGCGGGAGGGCCAAATGAGCAGTTCTTC. Residues: CASSSPAGGPNEQFF. The chain employs TRBV7-2 and TRBJ2-1; TRBD2 matches at 10 bases. The CDR3 extends over 15 amino acids. Germline lookup yields CDR1 SGHTA and CDR2 FQGNSA. Trimming took 4 bases from V and 7 from J; bases not matched to a gene: 7.

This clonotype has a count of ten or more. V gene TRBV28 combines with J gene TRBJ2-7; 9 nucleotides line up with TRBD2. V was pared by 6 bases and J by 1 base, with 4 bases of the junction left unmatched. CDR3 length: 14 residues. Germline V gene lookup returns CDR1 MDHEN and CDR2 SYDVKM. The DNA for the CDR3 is TGTGCCAGCAGGAGGGCGGGAGGGTCCTACGAGCAGTACTTC. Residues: CASRRAGGSYEQYF.

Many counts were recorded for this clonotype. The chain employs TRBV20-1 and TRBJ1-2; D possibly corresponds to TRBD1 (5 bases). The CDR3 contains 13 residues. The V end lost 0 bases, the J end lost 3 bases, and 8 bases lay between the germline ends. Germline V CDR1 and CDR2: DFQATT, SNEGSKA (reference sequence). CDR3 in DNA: TGCAGTGCTAGAGACCGGGACTACTATGGCTACACCTTC. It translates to CSARDRDYYGYTF.

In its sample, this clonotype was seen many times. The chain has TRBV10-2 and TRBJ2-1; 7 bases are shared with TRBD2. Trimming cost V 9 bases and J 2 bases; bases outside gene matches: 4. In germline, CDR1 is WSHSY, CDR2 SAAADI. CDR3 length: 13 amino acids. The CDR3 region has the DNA TGCGCCAGATCTAGCGGAGCCTACAATGAGCAGTTCTTC. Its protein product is CARSSGAYNEQFF.

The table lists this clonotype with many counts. The CDR3 reads CSVQTGRQPQHF. The CDR3 DNA follows: TGCAGTGTTCAAACAGGGCGGCAGCCCCAGCATTTT. The J gene is TRBJ1-5, the V gene TRBV20-1, with D tentatively TRBD1 (6 bases). The CDR3 totals 12 residues. Germline V gene data show CDR1 as DFQATT and CDR2 as SNEGSKA (reference sequence). Trimming stripped 7 bases from V and 7 bases from J, with 14 bases between.

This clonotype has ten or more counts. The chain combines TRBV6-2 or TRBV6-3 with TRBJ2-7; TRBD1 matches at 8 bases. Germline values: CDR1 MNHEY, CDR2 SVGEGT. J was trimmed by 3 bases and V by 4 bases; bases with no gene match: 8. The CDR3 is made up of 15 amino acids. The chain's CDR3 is CASSSIDRGGYEQYF. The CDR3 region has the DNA TGTGCCAGCAGTTCCATCGACAGGGGAGGCTACGAGCAGTACTTC.

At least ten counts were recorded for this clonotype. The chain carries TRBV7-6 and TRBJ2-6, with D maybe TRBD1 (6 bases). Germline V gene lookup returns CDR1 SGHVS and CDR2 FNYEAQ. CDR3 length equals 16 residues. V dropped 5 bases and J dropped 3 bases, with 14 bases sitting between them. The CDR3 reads CASSITQGRGANVLTF. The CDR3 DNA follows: TGTGCCAGCAGCATAACCCAGGGGCGTGGGGCCAACGTCCTGACTTTC.

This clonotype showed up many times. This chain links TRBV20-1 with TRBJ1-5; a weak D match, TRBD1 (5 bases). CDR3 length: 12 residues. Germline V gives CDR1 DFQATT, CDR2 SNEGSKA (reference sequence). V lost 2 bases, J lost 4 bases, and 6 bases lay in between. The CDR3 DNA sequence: TGCAGTGCTAGAACAGGAAATCAGCCCCAGCATTTT. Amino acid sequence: CSARTGNQPQHF.

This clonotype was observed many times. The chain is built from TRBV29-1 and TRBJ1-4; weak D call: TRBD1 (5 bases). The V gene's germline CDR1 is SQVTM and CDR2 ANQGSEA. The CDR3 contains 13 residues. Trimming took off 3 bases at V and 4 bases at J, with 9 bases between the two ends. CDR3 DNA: TGCAGCGTTGAGAGACAGAATAATGAAAAACTGTTTTTT. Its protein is CSVERQNNEKLFF. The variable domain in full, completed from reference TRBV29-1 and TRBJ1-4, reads SAVISQKPSRDICQRGTSLTIQCQVDSQVTMMFWYRQQPGQSLTLIATANQGSEATYESGFVIDKFPISRPNLTFSTLTVSNMSPEDSSIYLCSVERQNNEKLFFGSGTQLSVL.

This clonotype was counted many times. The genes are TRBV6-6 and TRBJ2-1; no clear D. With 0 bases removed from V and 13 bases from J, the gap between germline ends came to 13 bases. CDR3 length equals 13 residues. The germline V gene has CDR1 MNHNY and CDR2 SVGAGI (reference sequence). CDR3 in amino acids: CASSYSIGVSQFF. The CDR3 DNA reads TGTGCCAGCAGTTACTCGATTGGGGTCAGCCAGTTCTTC.

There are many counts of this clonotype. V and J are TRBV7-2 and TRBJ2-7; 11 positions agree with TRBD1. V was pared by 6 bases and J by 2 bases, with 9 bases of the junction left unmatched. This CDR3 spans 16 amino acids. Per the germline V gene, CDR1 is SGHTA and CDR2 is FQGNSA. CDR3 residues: CASRRTGGSSTYEQYF. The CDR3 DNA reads TGTGCCAGCAGACGGACAGGGGGCTCGTCGACCTACGAGCAGTACTTC. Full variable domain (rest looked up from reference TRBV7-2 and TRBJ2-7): GAGVSQSPSNKVTEKGKDVELRCDPISGHTALYWYRQSLGQGLEFLIYFQGNSAPDKSGLPSDRFSAERTGGSVSTLTIQRTQQEDSAVYLCASRRTGGSSTYEQYFGPGTRLTVT.

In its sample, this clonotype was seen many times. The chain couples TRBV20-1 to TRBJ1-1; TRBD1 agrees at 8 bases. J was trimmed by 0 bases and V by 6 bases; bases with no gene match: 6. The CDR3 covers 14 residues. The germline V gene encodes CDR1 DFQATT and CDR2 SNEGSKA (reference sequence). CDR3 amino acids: CSADIQGVNTEAFF. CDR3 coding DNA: TGCAGTGCGGATATACAGGGGGTGAACACTGAAGCTTTCTTT.

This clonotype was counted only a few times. This CDR3 reads CASTPQTGANVLTF. CDR3 in DNA: TGCGCCAGCACCCCTCAGACCGGGGCCAACGTCCTGACTTTC. The genes are TRBV5-1 and TRBJ2-6, with no clear D. This CDR3 is built from 14 residues. Germline V CDR1 and CDR2: SGHRS, YFSETQ. The V end lost 6 bases, the J end lost 4 bases, and 11 bases lay between the germline ends.

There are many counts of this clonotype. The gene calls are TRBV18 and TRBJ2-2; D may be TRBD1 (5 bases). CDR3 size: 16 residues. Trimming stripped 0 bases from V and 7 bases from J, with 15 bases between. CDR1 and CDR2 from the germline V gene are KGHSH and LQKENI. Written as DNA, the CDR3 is TGTGCCAGCTCACCACCCCGGACATGGGTTCGCGGGGAGCTGTTTTTT. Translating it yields CASSPPRTWVRGELFF.

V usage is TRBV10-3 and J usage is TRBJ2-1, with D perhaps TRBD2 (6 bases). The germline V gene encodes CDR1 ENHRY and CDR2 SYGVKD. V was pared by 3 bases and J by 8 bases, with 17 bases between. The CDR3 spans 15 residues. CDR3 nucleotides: TGTGCCATCAGTGAACGAGGGCAGGGAGGAGATGAGCAGTTCTTC. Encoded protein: CAISERGQGGDEQFF.

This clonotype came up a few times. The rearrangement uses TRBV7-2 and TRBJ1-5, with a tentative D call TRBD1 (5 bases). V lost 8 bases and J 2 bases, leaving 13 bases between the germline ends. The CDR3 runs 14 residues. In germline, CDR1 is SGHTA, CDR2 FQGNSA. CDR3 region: CASGADIRNQPQHF. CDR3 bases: TGTGCCAGCGGGGCAGACATCCGCAATCAGCCCCAGCATTTT. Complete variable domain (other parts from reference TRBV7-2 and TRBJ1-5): GAGVSQSPSNKVTEKGKDVELRCDPISGHTALYWYRQSLGQGLEFLIYFQGNSAPDKSGLPSDRFSAERTGGSVSTLTIQRTQQEDSAVYLCASGADIRNQPQHFGDGTRLSIL.

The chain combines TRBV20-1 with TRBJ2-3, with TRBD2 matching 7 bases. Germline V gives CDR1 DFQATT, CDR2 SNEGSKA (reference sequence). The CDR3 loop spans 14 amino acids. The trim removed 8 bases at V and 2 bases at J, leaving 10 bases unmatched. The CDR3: CSYTGAGTTDTQYF. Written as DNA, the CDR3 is TGCAGTTACACAGGAGCGGGGACCACAGATACGCAGTATTTT.

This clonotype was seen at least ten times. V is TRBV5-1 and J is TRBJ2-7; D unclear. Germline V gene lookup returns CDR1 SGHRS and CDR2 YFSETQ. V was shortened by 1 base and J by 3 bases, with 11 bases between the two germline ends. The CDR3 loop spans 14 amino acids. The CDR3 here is CASSLLDPHYEQYF. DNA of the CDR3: TGCGCCAGCAGCTTGTTGGACCCCCACTACGAGCAGTACTTC. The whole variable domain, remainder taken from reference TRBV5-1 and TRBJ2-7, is KAGVTQTPRYLIKTRGQQVTLSCSPISGHRSVSWYQQTPGQGLQFLFEYFSETQRNKGNFPGRFSGRQFSNSRSEMNVSTLELGDSALYLCASSLLDPHYEQYFGPGTRLTVT.